The 23 T cell receptor beta chains in this list originate from one sample, sequenced in a study of resident and recirculating memory T cells in vitiligo (dated by TCRdb to 2016 to 2019). The library relied on the immunoSEQ multiplex PCR assay. This is the immuneACCESS table as TCRdb keeps it, with only in-frame sequences that have V and J called. A part of the clones is gone; compared with another copy, unresolved V genes explain less than half, and the rest is unexplained. This sample lists roughly 80,000 clones; about 90% were detected once. In total, the top ten clones hold about 5% of the sample. Input material: blood. The receptors stem from a male donor with vitiligo.

CDR3 DNA: TGTGCCAGCACCCCGCGGGGCCGGGAGACCCAGTACTTC. This sequence encodes CASTPRGRETQYF. This chain links TRBV9 with TRBJ2-5; a possible D gene is TRBD2 (6 bases). The CDR3 extends over 13 amino acids. Deletions cut 6 bases from V and 5 bases from J, with 14 bases between. Germline CDR1 reads SGDLS; CDR2 reads YYNGEE.

The chain is built from TRBV27 and TRBJ1-2, with D possibly being TRBD1 (5 bases). Trimming took off 3 bases at V and 5 bases at J, with 10 bases between the two ends. Germline V gene data show CDR1 as MNHEY and CDR2 as SMNVEV (reference sequence). This CDR3 region has 13 residues. CDR3 region: CASSFASGYGYTF. The CDR3 DNA sequence: TGTGCCAGCAGTTTTGCGTCAGGGTATGGCTACACCTTC.

This chain links TRBV29-1 with TRBJ2-7; D is unresolved. Germline-derived CDR1 and CDR2 are SQVTM and ANQGSEA. V dropped 4 bases and J dropped 2 bases, with 12 bases sitting between them. The CDR3 consists of 13 residues. In nucleotides, the CDR3 is TGCAGCGTTGGGAGAGGTGTGGCCTACGAGCAGTACTTC. As protein: CSVGRGVAYEQYF.

The chain carries TRBV2 and TRBJ1-2; no definite D call. Deletions cut 5 bases from V and 4 bases from J, with 11 bases between. The CDR3 is made up of 13 amino acids. From germline, CDR1 is SNHLY and CDR2 FYNNEI. In DNA form, the CDR3 reads TGTGCCAGCAGTTACGACACCCGCTATGGCTACACCTTC. Its protein is CASSYDTRYGYTF. The whole variable domain, remainder taken from reference TRBV2 and TRBJ1-2, is EPEVTQTPSHQVTQMGQEVILRCVPISNHLYFYWYRQILGQKVEFLVSFYNNEISEKSEIFDDQFSVERPDGSNFTLKIRSTKLEDSAMYFCASSYDTRYGYTFGSGTRLTVV.

The chain recombines TRBV13 with TRBJ2-2; 7 bases are a match to TRBD1. Germline V gene lookup returns CDR1 PRHDT and CDR2 FYEKMQ (reference sequence). V was pared by 5 bases and J by 6 bases, with 9 bases of the junction left unmatched. CDR3 size: 15 residues. CDR3 amino acids: CASSPPGQIAGELFF. CDR3 DNA sequence: TGTGCCAGCAGCCCGCCGGGACAGATAGCCGGGGAGCTGTTTTTT.

V and J are TRBV7-9 and TRBJ2-7, with D maybe TRBD2 (5 bases). The CDR3 runs 14 residues. Per the germline V gene, CDR1 is SEHNR and CDR2 is FQNEAQ (reference sequence). With 5 bases removed from V and 5 bases from J, the gap between germline ends came to 16 bases. The CDR3 here is CASSRAEAGNEQYF. The CDR3 bases are TGTGCCAGCAGCCGAGCGGAGGCCGGGAACGAGCAGTACTTC.

The chain couples TRBV28 to TRBJ2-7, with 7 bases matching TRBD2. Germline CDR1 reads MDHEN; CDR2 reads SYDVKM. Trimming at V came to 3 bases and at J to 7 bases, leaving 21 bases not matched to a gene. This CDR3 spans 18 amino acids. The CDR3 DNA follows: TGTGCCAGCAGTTTCCGGGAGGTAAACCTCCATTATAAGTGGGAGCAGTACTTC. It yields the protein CASSFREVNLHYKWEQYF.

The chain joins TRBV11-2 to TRBJ2-5, with a weak D call TRBD2 (7 bases). The germline V gene encodes CDR1 SGHAT and CDR2 FQNNGV. This CDR3 comprises 16 residues. V lost 5 bases and J 9 bases, leaving 25 bases between the germline ends. As DNA, the CDR3 is TGTGCCAGCAGCCCAACCTGGGGGGGGGCCCCCGGGGCCCAGTACTTC. Translated: CASSPTWGGAPGAQYF.

V and J are TRBV13 and TRBJ2-1, with D unclear. V gave up 6 bases and J gave up 1 base, with 10 bases separating them. Germline CDR1 and CDR2: PRHDT and FYEKMQ (reference sequence). There are 14 residues in the CDR3. For the CDR3, the DNA is TGTGCCAGCAGTCGAGTGCCTTCCTACAATGAGCAGTTCTTC. The encoded protein is CASSRVPSYNEQFF.

J is TRBJ2-1 and V is TRBV11-3, with 10 bases aligning to TRBD2. The CDR3 spans 17 residues. In germline, CDR1 is SGHNT, CDR2 YENEEA. V lost 2 bases, J lost 7 bases, and 11 bases stayed unmatched. The CDR3 protein is CASSLSLASGSHNEQFF. DNA of the CDR3: TGTGCCAGCAGCTTAAGTTTGGCTAGCGGGAGTCATAATGAGCAGTTCTTC. Combining the CDR3 with reference TRBV11-3 and TRBJ2-1 gives the whole variable domain EAGVVQSPRYKIIEKKQPVAFWCNPISGHNTLYWYLQNLGQGPELLIRYENEEAVDDSQLPKDRFSAERLKGVDSTLKIQPAELGDSAVYLCASSLSLASGSHNEQFFGPGTRLTVL.

The chain joins TRBV9 to TRBJ1-2; D is uncertain. V was shortened by 4 bases and J by 7 bases, with 11 bases between the two germline ends. The germline V gene encodes CDR1 SGDLS and CDR2 YYNGEE. This CDR3 is built from 12 residues. CDR3 coding DNA: TGTGCCAGCAGCCCTCGATACTCTGGCTACACCTTC. It translates to CASSPRYSGYTF. Full variable domain (rest looked up from reference TRBV9 and TRBJ1-2): DSGVTQTPKHLITATGQRVTLRCSPRSGDLSVYWYQQSLDQGLQFLIQYYNGEERAKGNILERFSAQQFPDLHSELNLSSLELGDSALYFCASSPRYSGYTFGSGTRLTVV.

The V call is TRBV9, the J call TRBJ2-1; 7 bases fit TRBD2. The CDR3 has 16 amino acids. The junction had 7 bases not matched to a gene; V was cut back by 0 bases and J by 4 bases. The germline CDR1 and CDR2 sequences are SGDLS and YYNGEE. The CDR3 sequence is CASSVDQREGYNEQFF. The CDR3 bases are TGTGCCAGCAGCGTAGACCAGAGGGAGGGTTACAATGAGCAGTTCTTC.

This chain links TRBV5-1 with TRBJ2-2; TRBD2 matches at 12 bases. Germline-derived CDR1 and CDR2 are SGHRS and YFSETQ. Trimming took 4 bases from V and 5 from J; bases not matched to a gene: 12. The CDR3 sequence is 18 residues long. This CDR3 reads CASSRLAGGPGLTGELFF. CDR3 sequence (DNA): TGCGCCAGCAGCCGGCTAGCGGGAGGGCCGGGGCTTACCGGGGAGCTGTTTTTT.

The chain uses TRBV13 and TRBJ2-3; D gene uncertain. The CDR3 runs 14 residues. Trimming removed 4 bases from V and 4 bases from J, with 12 bases in between. Germline lookup yields CDR1 PRHDT and CDR2 FYEKMQ (reference sequence). The CDR3 protein is CASSSLRESDTQYF. The CDR3 nucleotides read TGTGCCAGCAGCTCCCTTAGAGAGTCAGATACGCAGTATTTT.

The CDR3 is CASSPRDRGTDTQYF. The CDR3 DNA follows: TGTGCCAGCAGCCCCAGGGACAGGGGCACAGATACGCAGTATTTT. The chain uses TRBV14 and TRBJ2-3; 9 nucleotides align to TRBD1. The CDR3 totals 15 residues. J was trimmed by 1 base and V by 4 bases; bases with no gene match: 3. Germline CDR1 SGHDN, CDR2 FVKESK.

The rearrangement joins TRBV9 to TRBJ2-7; weak D call: TRBD2 (5 bases). V shed 1 base and J shed 7 bases, with 15 bases lying between them. The CDR3 extends over 14 amino acids. Per the germline V gene, CDR1 is SGDLS and CDR2 is YYNGEE. The CDR3 loop is CASSVSSGSREQYF. The DNA for the CDR3 is TGTGCCAGCAGCGTATCTTCGGGGAGCCGGGAGCAGTACTTC.

V usage is TRBV7-2 and J usage is TRBJ1-2; D is perhaps TRBD1 (5 bases). Germline-derived CDR1 and CDR2 are SGHTA and FQGNSA. The V and J ends lost 4 bases and 10 bases respectively, with 13 bases between them. This CDR3 region has 12 residues. DNA for the CDR3: TGTGCCAGCAGCTCACCGCCGGGGGTCTACACCTTC. This codes for CASSSPPGVYTF.

This chain uses TRBV7-6 with TRBJ1-4, with D maybe TRBD1 (6 bases). Germline values: CDR1 SGHVS, CDR2 FNYEAQ. The CDR3 is made up of 16 amino acids. V was clipped by 2 bases and J by 8 bases, with 18 bases between them. The CDR3 DNA is TGTGCCAGCAGCTTAATATTGGGGGCCGGAGAGGAAAAACTGTTTTTT. Protein sequence: CASSLILGAGEEKLFF.

The CDR3 DNA reads TGCGCCAGCAGCCAAGGCTGGGCAGGGGTGGCCTACGAGCAGTACTTC. Translating it yields CASSQGWAGVAYEQYF. This rearrangement joins TRBV4-1 to TRBJ2-7, with D possibly matching TRBD1 (6 bases). Looked up from germline, CDR1 is MGHRA and CDR2 is YSYEKL. This CDR3 comprises 16 residues. V was clipped by 1 base and J by 2 bases, with 15 bases between them.

The rearrangement joins TRBV28 to TRBJ2-5; D is unresolved. CDR3 length: 14 residues. Between the trimmed V and J ends, which lost 7 bases and 4 bases, there was a span of 16 bases. CDR1 is MDHEN and CDR2 is SYDVKM in the germline V gene. The CDR3 region is CASNAPPGSETQYF. The CDR3 region has the DNA TGTGCCAGCAACGCACCCCCGGGTTCAGAGACCCAGTACTTC. Full variable domain (missing parts from reference TRBV28 and TRBJ2-5): DVKVTQSSRYLVKRTGEKVFLECVQDMDHENMFWYRQDPGLGLRLIYFSYDVKMKEKGDIPEGYSVSREKKERFSLILESASTNQTSMYLCASNAPPGSETQYFGPGTRLLVL.

This rearrangement joins TRBV28 to TRBJ2-6; D unresolved. The germline V and J ends were trimmed by 3 bases and 12 bases, with 18 bases remaining between them. In germline, CDR1 is MDHEN, CDR2 SYDVKM. This CDR3 comprises 15 residues. The CDR3 bases are TGTGCCAGCAGTTTTATTACCCCTAACGTCGGCGTCCTGACTTTC. It codes for CASSFITPNVGVLTF.

This clone came up once. This chain connects TRBV6-1 to TRBJ1-3; TRBD1 aligns across 7 bases. Germline assignment: CDR1 MNHNS and CDR2 SASEGT. This CDR3 is 15 amino acids long. Trimming cost V 6 bases and J 3 bases; bases outside gene matches: 8. The CDR3 DNA sequence: TGTGCCAGCAGGAAGCGACAGGGTTTTGGAAACACCATATATTTT. Translation gives CASRKRQGFGNTIYF.

The rearrangement links TRBV5-1 to TRBJ2-3, with D perhaps matching TRBD2 (5 bases). V was cut by 1 base and J by 4 bases, with 10 bases left in between. The V gene's germline CDR1 is SGHRS and CDR2 YFSETQ. The CDR3 has 14 amino acids. CDR3 region: CASSLSGSADTQYF. Written as DNA, the CDR3 is TGCGCCAGCAGCTTGTCGGGGAGCGCAGATACGCAGTATTTT.